This T cell receptor (beta chain) was identified during a study of T cells after yellow fever vaccination. This clonotype was seen more than once but under ten times. Its antigen remains unknown. The trim removed 1 base at V and 6 bases at J, leaving 9 bases unmatched. The CDR3 consists of 15 residues. Germline values: CDR1 PRHDT, CDR2 FYEKMQ (reference sequence). Whole-study results and caveats: High-abundance clonotypes from the bulk population could contaminate FACS-sorted repertoires.

TCRdb fed the 5' RACE reads into MiXCR, producing one record per CDR3 protein. The table records 230,000 or so distinct CDR3 sequences, around 6.7% of them present only once. The J gene is TRBJ2-7, the V gene TRBV13; 7 bases align to TRBD2. The sequence came from a man aged 30 to 45 who received the YFV17D yellow fever vaccine. The sample was CD4+ T cells sorted from PBMCs, taken on the day of the yellow fever booster vaccination. CDR3 amino acids: CASSLARRENVEQYF. CDR3 DNA sequence: TGTGCCAGCAGCTTAGCTCGGCGGGAGAATGTCGAGCAGTACTTC.